In its sample, the clone carrying this TCR beta chain was seen a few times. The target antigen is unknown. This sample is drawn from a study of T cells in Graves' hyperthyroidism and ophthalmopathy. The source material, RNA transcripts, was used to amplify TCR beta CDR3 regions. Using the HTBI primer set, a first-round RT-PCR was run on the TCR CDR3. TCRdb fed the multiplex PCR reads into MiXCR, producing one record per CDR3 protein. Of over 250,000 distinct CDR3 sequences listed, about an eighth were seen once; the top ten hold 30% to 35%. Findings and caveats of the study: Ophthalmopathy was told apart from stable hyperthyroidism by a 13 V-J model. Among thyroid clonotypes expanded above 0.001, most also appeared in blood.

V lost 4 bases, J lost 6 bases, and 13 bases lay in between. Germline V gene lookup returns CDR1 SGHRS and CDR2 YFSETQ. The CDR3 is 14 amino acids. Patients were excluded for uncontrolled infection, other autoimmune disease, pregnancy or lactation. PBMCs came from more than 9 ml fresh peripheral blood. The chain joins TRBV5-1 to TRBJ2-2; D is unclear. The TCR comes from a woman aged 40 to 50 with Graves' ophthalmopathy. The sequenced sample consisted of blood. Here the CDR3 DNA reads TGCGCCAGCAGCCTCGGCGTTAGGGCCGGGGAGCTGTTTTTT. Translation gives CASSLGVRAGELFF.